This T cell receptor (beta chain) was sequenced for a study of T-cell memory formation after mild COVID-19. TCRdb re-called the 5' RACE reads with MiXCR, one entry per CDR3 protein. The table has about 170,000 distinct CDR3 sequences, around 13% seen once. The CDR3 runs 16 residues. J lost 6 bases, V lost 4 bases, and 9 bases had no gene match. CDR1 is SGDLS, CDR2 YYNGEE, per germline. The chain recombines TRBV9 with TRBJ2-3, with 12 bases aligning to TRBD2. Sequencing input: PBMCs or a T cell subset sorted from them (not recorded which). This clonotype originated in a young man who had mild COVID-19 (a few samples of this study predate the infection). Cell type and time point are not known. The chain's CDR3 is CASSLGWTSGVDTQYF. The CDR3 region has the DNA TGTGCCAGCAGCCTAGGGTGGACTAGCGGGGTCGATACGCAGTATTTT.